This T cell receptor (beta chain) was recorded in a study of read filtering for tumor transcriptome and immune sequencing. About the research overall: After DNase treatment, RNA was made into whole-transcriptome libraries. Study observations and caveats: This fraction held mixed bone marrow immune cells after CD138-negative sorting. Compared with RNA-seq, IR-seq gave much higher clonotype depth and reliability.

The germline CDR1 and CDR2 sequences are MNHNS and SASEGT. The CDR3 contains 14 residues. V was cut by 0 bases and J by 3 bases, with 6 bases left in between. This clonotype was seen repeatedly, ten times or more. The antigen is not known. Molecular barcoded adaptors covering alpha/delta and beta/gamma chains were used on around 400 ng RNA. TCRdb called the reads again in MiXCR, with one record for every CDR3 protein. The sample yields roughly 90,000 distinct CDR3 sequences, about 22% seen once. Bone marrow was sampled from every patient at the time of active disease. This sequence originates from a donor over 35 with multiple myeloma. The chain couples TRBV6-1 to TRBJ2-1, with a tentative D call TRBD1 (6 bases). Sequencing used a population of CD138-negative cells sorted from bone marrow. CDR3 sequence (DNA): TGTGCCAGCAGTGAAGCAGGGGGCTACAATGAGCAGTTCTTC. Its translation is CASSEAGGYNEQFF.